Listed below are T cell receptor beta chains from one sample, sequenced in a study of T cell changes during pregnancy in multiple sclerosis. TCRdb's table, derived via immunoSEQ multiplex PCR, lists solely in-frame clones and lacks some. The sample carries 65,000 to 95,000 clones, about 92% recorded once. This sample comprised peripheral blood, obtained after pregnancy. All receptors come from a female donor in good health, enrolled as a control in a pregnancy study. Each CDR3 is given without its conserved first and last residue.

j_call	v_call	cdr3_length	cdr3_aa
TRBJ2-7	TRBV6-1	11	ASTNPTAYEQY
TRBJ2-1	TRBV28	15	ASTPASGGASYNEQF
TRBJ1-4	TRBV19	12	ASSIVAGNEKLF
TRBJ1-1	TRBV19	13	ASARSGRLNTEAF
TRBJ2-1	TRBV11-1	14	ASSPGLAEPTDEQF
TRBJ1-4	TRBV5-1	14	ASSLRGTGGNEKLF
TRBJ1-1	TRBV7-6	15	ASSLPGLEGPNTEAF
TRBJ2-5	TRBV30	17	AWSVLWGTSGGTQETQY
TRBJ2-1	TRBV7-2	8	ASSLGAGF
TRBJ2-1	TRBV5-1	13	ASSYGLAAYNEQF
TRBJ2-3	TRBV18	11	ASSPDSTDTQY
TRBJ2-7	TRBV2	10	AGAGRNYEQY
TRBJ2-7	TRBV5-5	13	ASSLSVQGAYEQY
TRBJ1-2	TRBV18	12	ASSPPVRSYGYT
TRBJ2-7	TRBV5-5	11	ASSLAGFYEQY
TRBJ1-4	TRBV19	13	ASTPGTLGAEKLF
TRBJ2-7	TRBV19	12	ASSLNRVGDEQY
TRBJ2-2	TRBV5-1	12	ASSSTSNTGELF
TRBJ2-2	TRBV30	13	AWIPTGAYTGELF
TRBJ1-4	TRBV5-8	13	ASSRGNRTGEKLF
TRBJ2-5	TRBV12-5	10	ASGAGGETQY
TRBJ2-1	TRBV18	12	ASSTVFGDNEQF
TRBJ2-2	TRBV7-9	13	ASSLGAVRSGELF
TRBJ2-7	TRBV30	11	AWTKSGYGEQY
TRBJ2-3	TRBV2	12	ASRRQGGTDTQY
TRBJ2-1	TRBV30	9	AWSKIVEQF
TRBJ2-1	TRBV5-1	13	ASSPRTSGGDEQF
TRBJ2-3	TRBV18	9	ASSPGDTQY
TRBJ1-1	TRBV7-7	12	ASSPWSMNTEAF
TRBJ1-2	TRBV7-3	14	ASSLKGTGANYGYT
TRBJ1-2	TRBV2	8	ASSRDGYT
TRBJ1-5	TRBV5-6	16	ASSQSGYEVLRNQPQH
TRBJ2-5	TRBV6-5	14	ASSYSLTSGGETQY
TRBJ2-7	TRBV6-5	12	ASSYWTGPYEQY
TRBJ2-1	TRBV7-9	11	ASSLHSGNEQF
TRBJ2-1	TRBV7-8	12	ASSWDSSMGEQF
TRBJ2-5	TRBV10-3	11	AASREGWETQY
TRBJ2-2	TRBV2	16	ASRHGFGAGANTGELF
TRBJ2-5	TRBV5-6	12	ASSPAGGVETQY
TRBJ2-5	TRBV10-3	13	AIKRAGGPFETQY
TRBJ2-7	TRBV5-6	13	ASSQSGGGSYEQY
TRBJ2-5	TRBV7-7	12	ASSAGTGAETQY
TRBJ2-1	TRBV2	16	ASSVSLAGGSSYNEQF
TRBJ2-7	TRBV7-2	15	ASSLDGWSGQGYEQY
TRBJ2-3	TRBV5-4	11	ASSLYSTDTQY
TRBJ2-7	TRBV28	15	ASSPPLGAGGVGEQY